This T cell receptor (beta chain) was identified in a study of control samples from healthy donors and cancer patients. Germline CDR1 and CDR2: LNHNV and YYDKDF (reference sequence). This CDR3 comprises 15 residues. V dropped 2 bases and J dropped 5; count of bases not matched to a gene: 8. TCRdb's table, derived via immunoSEQ multiplex PCR, lists solely in-frame clones and lacks some. This sample carries roughly 200,000 clones, over 80% of them seen once, and the ten largest clones take 1.5% to 2%. This TCR derives from a man aged 30-40 years in good health. V and J are TRBV15 and TRBJ1-2, with 7 bases lining up with TRBD1. The sequenced sample consisted of blood. The CDR3 nucleotides are TGTGCCACCAGCAGAAAGGGGGCGTATTATTATGGCTACACCTTC. Protein product: CATSRKGAYYYGYTF.